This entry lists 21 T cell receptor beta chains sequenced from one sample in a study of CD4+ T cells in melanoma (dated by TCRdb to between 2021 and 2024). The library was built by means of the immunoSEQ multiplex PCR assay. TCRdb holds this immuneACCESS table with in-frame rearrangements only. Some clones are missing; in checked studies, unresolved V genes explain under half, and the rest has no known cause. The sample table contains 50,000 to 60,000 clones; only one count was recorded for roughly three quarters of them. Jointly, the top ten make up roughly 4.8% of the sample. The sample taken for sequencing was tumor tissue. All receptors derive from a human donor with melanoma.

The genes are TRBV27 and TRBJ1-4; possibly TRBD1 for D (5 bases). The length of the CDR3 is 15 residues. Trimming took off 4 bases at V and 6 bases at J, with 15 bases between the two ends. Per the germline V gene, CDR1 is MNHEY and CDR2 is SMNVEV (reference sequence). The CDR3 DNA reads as TGTGCCAGCAGTTCCCCCGGGGCCCCTGATGAAAAACTGTTTTTT. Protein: CASSSPGAPDEKLFF.

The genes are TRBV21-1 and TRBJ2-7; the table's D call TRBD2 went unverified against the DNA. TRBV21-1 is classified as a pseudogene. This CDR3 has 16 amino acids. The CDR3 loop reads CASNPKWTYPSYEQYF. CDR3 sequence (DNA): TGTGCCAGCAACCCTAAGTGGACTTACCCCTCCTACGAGCAGTACTTC.

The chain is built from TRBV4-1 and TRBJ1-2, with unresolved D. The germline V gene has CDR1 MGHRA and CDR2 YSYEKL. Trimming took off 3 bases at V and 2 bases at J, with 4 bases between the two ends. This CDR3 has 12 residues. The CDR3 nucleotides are TGCGCCAGCAGCCAGGGAAACTATGGCTACACCTTC. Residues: CASSQGNYGYTF.

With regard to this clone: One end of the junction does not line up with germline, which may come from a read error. CDR3 DNA: TGTGCCAGCCGCTTCCACTTGGATTATGAGCAGTTCTTC. Encoded protein: CASRFHLDYEQFF. The chain links TRBV7-2 to TRBJ2-1; no clear D. From germline, CDR1 is SGHTA and CDR2 FQGNSA. CDR3 length: 13 residues.

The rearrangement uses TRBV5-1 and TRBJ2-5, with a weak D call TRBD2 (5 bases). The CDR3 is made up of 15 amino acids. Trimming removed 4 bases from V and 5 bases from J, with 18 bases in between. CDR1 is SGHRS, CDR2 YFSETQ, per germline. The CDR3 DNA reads TGCGCCAGCAGCCCGACCGGACCCCCGGGGGAGACCCAGTACTTC. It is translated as CASSPTGPPGETQYF.

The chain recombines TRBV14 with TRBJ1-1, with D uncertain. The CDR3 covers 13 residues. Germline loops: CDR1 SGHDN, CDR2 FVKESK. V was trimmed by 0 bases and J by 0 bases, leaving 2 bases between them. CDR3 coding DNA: TGTGCCAGCAGCCAAGACTTGAACACTGAAGCTTTCTTT. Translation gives CASSQDLNTEAFF. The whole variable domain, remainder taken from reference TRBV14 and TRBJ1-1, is EAGVTQFPSHSVIEKGQTVTLRCDPISGHDNLYWYRRVMGKEIKFLLHFVKESKQDESGMPNNRFLAERTGGTYSTLKVQPAELEDSGVYFCASSQDLNTEAFFGQGTRLTVV.

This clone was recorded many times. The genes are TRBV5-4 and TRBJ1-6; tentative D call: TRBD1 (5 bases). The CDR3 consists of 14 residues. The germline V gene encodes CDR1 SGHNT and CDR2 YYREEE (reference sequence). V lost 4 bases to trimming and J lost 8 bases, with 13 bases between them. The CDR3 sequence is CASSPRTPYSPLHF. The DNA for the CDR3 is TGTGCCAGCAGCCCCCGGACACCTTATTCACCCCTCCACTTT.

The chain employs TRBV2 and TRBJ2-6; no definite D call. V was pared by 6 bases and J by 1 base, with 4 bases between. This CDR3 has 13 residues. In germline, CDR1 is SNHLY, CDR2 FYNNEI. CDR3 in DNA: TGTGCCAGCAGAGGGTCTGGGGCCAACGTCCTGACTTTC. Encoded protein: CASRGSGANVLTF.

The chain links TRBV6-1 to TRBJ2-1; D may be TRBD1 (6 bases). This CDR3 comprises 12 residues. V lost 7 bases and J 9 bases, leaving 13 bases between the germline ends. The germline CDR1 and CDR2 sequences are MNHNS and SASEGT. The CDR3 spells CASTGDYVEQFF. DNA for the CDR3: TGTGCCAGCACAGGGGATTATGTTGAGCAGTTCTTC.

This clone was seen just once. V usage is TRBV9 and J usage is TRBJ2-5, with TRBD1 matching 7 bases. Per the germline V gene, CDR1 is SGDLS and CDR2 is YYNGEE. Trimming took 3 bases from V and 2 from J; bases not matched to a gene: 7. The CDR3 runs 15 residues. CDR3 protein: CASSARQGWQETQYF. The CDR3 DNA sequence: TGTGCCAGCAGCGCCCGACAGGGTTGGCAAGAGACCCAGTACTTC.

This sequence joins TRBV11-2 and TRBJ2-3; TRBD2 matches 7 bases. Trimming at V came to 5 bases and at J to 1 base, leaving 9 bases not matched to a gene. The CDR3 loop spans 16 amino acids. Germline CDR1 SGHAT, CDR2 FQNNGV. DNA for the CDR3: TGTGCCAGCAGCAGGAGCGGGGCGGGGGGCACAGATACGCAGTATTTT. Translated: CASSRSGAGGTDTQYF.

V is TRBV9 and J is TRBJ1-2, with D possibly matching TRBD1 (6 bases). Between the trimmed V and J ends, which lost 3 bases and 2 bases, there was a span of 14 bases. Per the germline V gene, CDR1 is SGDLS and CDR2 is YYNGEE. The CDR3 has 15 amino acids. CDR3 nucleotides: TGTGCCAGCAGCGCCGGTGTGGGGGCGAACTATGGCTACACCTTC. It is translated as CASSAGVGANYGYTF.

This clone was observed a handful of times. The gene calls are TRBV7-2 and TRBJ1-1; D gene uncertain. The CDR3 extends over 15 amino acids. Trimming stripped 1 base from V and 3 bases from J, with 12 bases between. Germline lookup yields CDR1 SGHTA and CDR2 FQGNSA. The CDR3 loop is CASSLVLGRYTEAFF. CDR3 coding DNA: TGTGCCAGCAGCTTAGTTCTGGGGAGGTACACTGAAGCTTTCTTT. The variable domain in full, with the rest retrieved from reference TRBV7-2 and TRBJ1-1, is GAGVSQSPSNKVTEKGKDVELRCDPISGHTALYWYRQSLGQGLEFLIYFQGNSAPDKSGLPSDRFSAERTGGSVSTLTIQRTQQEDSAVYLCASSLVLGRYTEAFFGQGTRLTVV.

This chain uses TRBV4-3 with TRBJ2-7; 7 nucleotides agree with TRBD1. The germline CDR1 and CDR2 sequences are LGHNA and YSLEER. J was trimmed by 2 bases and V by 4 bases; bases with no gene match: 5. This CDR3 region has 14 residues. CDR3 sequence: CASSPGTVAYEQYF. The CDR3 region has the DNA TGCGCCAGCAGCCCCGGGACAGTCGCCTACGAGCAGTACTTC.

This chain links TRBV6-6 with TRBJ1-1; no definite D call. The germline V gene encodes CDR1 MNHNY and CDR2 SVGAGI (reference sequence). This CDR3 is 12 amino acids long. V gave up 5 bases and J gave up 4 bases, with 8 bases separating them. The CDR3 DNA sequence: TGTGCCAGCAGTAGGACGTCCACTGAAGCTTTCTTT. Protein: CASSRTSTEAFF.

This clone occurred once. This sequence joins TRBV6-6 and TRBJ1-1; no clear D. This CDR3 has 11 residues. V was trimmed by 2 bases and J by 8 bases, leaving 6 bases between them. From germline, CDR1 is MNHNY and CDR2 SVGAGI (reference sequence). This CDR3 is CASSYGQEAFF. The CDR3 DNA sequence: TGTGCCAGCAGTTACGGCCAAGAAGCTTTCTTT.

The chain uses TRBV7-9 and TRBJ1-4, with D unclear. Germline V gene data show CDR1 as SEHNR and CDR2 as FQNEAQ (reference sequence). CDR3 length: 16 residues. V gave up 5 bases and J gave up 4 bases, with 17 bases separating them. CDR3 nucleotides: TGTGCCAGCAGCGCGCGGCTGGGAGAGGTTAATGAAAAACTGTTTTTT. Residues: CASSARLGEVNEKLFF.

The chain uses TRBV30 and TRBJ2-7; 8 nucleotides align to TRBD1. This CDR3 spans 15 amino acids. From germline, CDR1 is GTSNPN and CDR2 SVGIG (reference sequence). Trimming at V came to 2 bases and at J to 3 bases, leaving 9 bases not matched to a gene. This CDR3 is CAWSPRTGWSYEQYF. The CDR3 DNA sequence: TGTGCCTGGAGTCCTCGGACAGGGTGGAGCTACGAGCAGTACTTC.

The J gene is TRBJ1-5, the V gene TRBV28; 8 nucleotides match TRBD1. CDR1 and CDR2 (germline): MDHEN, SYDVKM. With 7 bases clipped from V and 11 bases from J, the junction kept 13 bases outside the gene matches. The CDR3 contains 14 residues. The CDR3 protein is CASNADRGSLAQHF. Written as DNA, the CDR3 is TGTGCCAGCAACGCCGACAGGGGATCTTTGGCCCAGCATTTT.

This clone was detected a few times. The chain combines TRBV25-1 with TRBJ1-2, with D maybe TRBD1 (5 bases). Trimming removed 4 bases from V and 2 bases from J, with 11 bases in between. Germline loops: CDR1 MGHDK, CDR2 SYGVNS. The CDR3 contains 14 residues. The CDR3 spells CASSALDTNYGYTF. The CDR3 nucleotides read TGTGCCAGCAGTGCCCTGGACACCAACTATGGCTACACCTTC.

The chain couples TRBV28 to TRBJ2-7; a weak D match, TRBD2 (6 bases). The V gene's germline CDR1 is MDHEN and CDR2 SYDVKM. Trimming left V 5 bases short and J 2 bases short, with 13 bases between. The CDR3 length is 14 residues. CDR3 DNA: TGTGCCAGCAGTACCTCCGCGGGGACCTACGAGCAGTACTTC. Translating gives CASSTSAGTYEQYF.